Here is one TCR beta chain with its context. Antigen specificity is unknown. The study enrolled healthy HIV-negative adults without recent acute infections or vaccinations as donors. The CDR3 spans 13 residues. J lost 6 bases, V lost 7 bases, and 7 bases had no gene match. Germline values: CDR1 MDHEN, CDR2 SYDVKM. It was at deep level that the assay was run. The DNA input per sorted-subset replicate PCR was roughly 210 ng, corresponding to some 30,000 T cell genomes. This table comes from immunoSEQ multiplex PCR, and its TCRdb copy is limited to in-frame clones, with some not included. Counted here are over 850,000 clones, 78% occurring once; the ten biggest clones make up 0.5% to 0.65%. The data were taken from a study of shared clonotypes between healthy human individuals. Whole-study results and caveats: Sorted-subset sequencing was shown by rarefaction to be incomplete despite large depth.

The sample taken for sequencing was memory CD4+ T cells from PBMCs. Regarding subset: CD45RA-negative fraction. The gene calls are TRBV28 and TRBJ2-7, with 9 bases lining up with TRBD1. The sequence was collected from a man aged 18 to 35 in good health. Some clones in this sample may be carry-over from other donors' samples. Here the CDR3 DNA reads TGTGCCAGCACGGTGGACAGGGGTGTCGAGCAGTACTTC. The encoded protein is CASTVDRGVEQYF.